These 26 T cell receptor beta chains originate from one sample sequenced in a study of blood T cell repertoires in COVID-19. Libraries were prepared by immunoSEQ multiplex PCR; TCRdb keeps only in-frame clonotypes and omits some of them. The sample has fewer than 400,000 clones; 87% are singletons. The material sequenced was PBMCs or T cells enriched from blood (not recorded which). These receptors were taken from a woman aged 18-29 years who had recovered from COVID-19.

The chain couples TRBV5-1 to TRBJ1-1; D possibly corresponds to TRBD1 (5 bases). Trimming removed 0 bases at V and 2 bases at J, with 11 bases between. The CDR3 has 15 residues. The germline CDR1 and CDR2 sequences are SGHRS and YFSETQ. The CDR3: CASSLGETANTEAFF. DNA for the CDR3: TGCGCCAGCAGCTTGGGAGAGACAGCCAACACTGAAGCTTTCTTT.

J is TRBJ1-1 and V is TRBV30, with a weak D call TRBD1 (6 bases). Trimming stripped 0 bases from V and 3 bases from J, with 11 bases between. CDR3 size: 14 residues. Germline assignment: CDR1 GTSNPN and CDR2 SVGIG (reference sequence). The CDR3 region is CAWSVSQGHTEAFF. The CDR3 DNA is TGTGCCTGGAGTGTATCACAGGGACACACTGAAGCTTTCTTT.

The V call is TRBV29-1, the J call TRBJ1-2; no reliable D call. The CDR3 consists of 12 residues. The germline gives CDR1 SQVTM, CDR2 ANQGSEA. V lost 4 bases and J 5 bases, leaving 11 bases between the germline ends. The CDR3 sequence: CSVGEHYYGYTF. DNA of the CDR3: TGCAGCGTTGGGGAGCACTATTATGGCTACACCTTC.

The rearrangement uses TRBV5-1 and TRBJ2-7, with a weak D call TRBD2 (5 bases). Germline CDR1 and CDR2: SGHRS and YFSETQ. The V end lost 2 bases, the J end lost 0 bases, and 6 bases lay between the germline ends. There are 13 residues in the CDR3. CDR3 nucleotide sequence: TGCGCCAGCAGCTTTCGGGGCTCCTACGAGCAGTACTTC. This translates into CASSFRGSYEQYF.

The CDR3 nucleotides are TGTGCCAGCAGCCCACTCCTCGGGGGGGCTCGGGATGAGCAGTTCTTC. Its protein product is CASSPLLGGARDEQFF. The chain combines TRBV7-3 with TRBJ2-1, with 8 positions matching TRBD2. With V trimmed by 5 bases and J by 8 bases, 14 bases remained unmatched. CDR3 length equals 16 residues. The V gene's germline CDR1 is SGHTA and CDR2 FQGTGA.

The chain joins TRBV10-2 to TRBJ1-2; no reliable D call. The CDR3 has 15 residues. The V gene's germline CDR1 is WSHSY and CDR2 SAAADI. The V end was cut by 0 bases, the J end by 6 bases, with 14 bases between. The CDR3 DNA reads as TGCGCCAGCAGTGAGTCGTCCCGGGGTCATAATGGCTACACCTTC. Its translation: CASSESSRGHNGYTF.

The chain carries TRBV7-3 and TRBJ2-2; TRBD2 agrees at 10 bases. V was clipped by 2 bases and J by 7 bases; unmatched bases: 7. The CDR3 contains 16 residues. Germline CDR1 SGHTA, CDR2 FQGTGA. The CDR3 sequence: CASSLGLAGVSGELFF. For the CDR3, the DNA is TGTGCCAGCAGCTTAGGGCTAGCGGGAGTGAGCGGGGAGCTGTTTTTT.

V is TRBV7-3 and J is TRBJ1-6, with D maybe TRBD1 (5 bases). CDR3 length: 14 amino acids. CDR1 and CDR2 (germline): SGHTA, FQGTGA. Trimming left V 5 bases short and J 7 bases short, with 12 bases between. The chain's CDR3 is CASSPGGSNSPLHF. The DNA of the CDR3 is TGTGCCAGCAGCCCGGGGGGGTCCAATTCACCCCTCCACTTT.

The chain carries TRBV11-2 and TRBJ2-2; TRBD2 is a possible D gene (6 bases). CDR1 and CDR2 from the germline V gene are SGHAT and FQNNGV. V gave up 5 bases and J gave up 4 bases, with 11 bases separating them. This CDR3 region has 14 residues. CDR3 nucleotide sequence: TGTGCCAGCAGCGCGTCCGGGAGCACCGGGGAGCTGTTTTTT. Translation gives CASSASGSTGELFF. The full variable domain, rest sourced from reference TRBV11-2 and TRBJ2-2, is EAGVAQSPRYKIIEKRQSVAFWCNPISGHATLYWYQQILGQGPKLLIQFQNNGVVDDSQLPKDRFSAERLKGVDSTLKIQPAKLEDSAVYLCASSASGSTGELFFGEGSRLTVL.

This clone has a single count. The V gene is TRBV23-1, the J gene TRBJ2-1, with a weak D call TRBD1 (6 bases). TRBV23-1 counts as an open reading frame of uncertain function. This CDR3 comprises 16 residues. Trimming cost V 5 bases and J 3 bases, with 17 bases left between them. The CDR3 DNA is TGCGCCAGCAGTAACCTACAGGGAAGTAGCTACAATGAGCAGTTCTTC. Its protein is CASSNLQGSSYNEQFF.

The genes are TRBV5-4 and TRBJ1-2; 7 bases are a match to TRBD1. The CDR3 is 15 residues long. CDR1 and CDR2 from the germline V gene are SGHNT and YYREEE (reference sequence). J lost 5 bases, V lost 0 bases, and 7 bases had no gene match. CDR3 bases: TGTGCCAGCAGCTTGGGACAGGGAAATCCTTATGGCTACACCTTC. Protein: CASSLGQGNPYGYTF.

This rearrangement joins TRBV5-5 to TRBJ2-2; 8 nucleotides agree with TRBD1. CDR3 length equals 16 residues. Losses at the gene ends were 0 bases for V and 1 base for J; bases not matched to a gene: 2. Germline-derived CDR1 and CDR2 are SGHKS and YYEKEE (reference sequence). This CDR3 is CASSLATGVNTGELFF. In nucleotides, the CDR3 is TGTGCCAGCAGCTTGGCGACAGGGGTGAACACCGGGGAGCTGTTTTTT. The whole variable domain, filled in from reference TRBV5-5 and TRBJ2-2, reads DAGVTQSPTHLIKTRGQQVTLRCSPISGHKSVSWYQQVLGQGPQFIFQYYEKEERGRGNFPDRFSARQFPNYSSELNVNALLLGDSALYLCASSLATGVNTGELFFGEGSRLTVL.

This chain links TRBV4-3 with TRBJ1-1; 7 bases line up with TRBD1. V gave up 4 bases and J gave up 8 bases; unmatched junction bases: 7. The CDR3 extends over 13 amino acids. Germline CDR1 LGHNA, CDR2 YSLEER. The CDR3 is CASSRYRGAEAFF. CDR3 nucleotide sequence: TGCGCCAGCAGCCGCTACAGGGGAGCCGAAGCTTTCTTT.

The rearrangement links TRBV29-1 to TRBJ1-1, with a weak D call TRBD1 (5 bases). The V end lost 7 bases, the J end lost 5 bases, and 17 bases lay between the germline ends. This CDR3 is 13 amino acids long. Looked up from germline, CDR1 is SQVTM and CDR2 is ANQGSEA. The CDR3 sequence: CSAVPGSVTEAFF. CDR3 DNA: TGCAGCGCCGTCCCAGGGTCGGTAACTGAAGCTTTCTTT.

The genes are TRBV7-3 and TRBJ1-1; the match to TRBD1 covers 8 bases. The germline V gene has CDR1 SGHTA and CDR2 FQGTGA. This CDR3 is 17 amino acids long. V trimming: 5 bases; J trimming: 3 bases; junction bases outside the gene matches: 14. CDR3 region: CASSDEDRGYLYTEAFF. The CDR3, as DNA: TGTGCCAGCAGCGACGAAGACAGGGGTTATCTGTACACTGAAGCTTTCTTT.

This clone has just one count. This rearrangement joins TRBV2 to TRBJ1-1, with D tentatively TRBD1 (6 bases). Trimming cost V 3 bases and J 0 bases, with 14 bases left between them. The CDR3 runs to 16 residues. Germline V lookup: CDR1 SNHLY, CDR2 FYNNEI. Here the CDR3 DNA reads TGTGCCAGCAGTGAGGGCGGGGGCGGGATGAACACTGAAGCTTTCTTT. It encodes CASSEGGGGMNTEAFF.

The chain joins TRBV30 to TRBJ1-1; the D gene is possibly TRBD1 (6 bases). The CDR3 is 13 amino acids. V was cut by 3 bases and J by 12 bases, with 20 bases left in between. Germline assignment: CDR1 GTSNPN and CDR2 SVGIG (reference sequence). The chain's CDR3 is CAWSPGQMSETFF. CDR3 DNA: TGTGCCTGGAGCCCAGGACAGATGAGTGAGACTTTCTTT. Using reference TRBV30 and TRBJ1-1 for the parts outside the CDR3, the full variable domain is SQTIHQWPATLVQPVGSPLSLECTVEGTSNPNLYWYRQAAGRGLQLLFYSVGIGQISSEVPQNLSASRPQDRQFILSSKKLLLSDSGFYLCAWSPGQMSETFFGQGTRLTVV.

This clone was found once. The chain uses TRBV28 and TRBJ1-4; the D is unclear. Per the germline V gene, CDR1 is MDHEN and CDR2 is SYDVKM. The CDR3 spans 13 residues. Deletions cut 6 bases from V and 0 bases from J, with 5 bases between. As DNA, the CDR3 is TGTGCCAGCAGGAGCGCAACTAATGAAAAACTGTTTTTT. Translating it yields CASRSATNEKLFF.

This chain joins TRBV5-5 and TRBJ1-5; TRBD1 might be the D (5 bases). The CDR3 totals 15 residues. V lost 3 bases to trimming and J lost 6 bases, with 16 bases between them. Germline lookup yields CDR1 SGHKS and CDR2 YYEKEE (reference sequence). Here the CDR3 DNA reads TGTGCCAGCAGCTCGGGGGTGCGAAGTGGTCAGCCCCAGCATTTT. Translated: CASSSGVRSGQPQHF.

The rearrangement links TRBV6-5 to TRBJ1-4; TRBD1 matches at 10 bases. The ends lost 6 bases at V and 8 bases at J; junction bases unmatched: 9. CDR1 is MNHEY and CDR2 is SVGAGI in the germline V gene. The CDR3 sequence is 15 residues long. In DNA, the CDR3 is TGTGCCAGCAGGCGTAGGACAGGGGGACGGGAAAAACTGTTTTTT. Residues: CASRRRTGGREKLFF.

CDR3 loop: CASSQGTGEGTQYF. In nucleotides, the CDR3 is TGCGCCAGCAGCCAAGGGACAGGGGAGGGTACGCAGTATTTT. J is TRBJ2-3 and V is TRBV4-1, with 9 bases identical to TRBD1. Germline V gives CDR1 MGHRA, CDR2 YSYEKL. The J segment lost 8 bases and the V segment lost 1 base, leaving 4 bases of the junction unmatched. CDR3 size: 14 residues.

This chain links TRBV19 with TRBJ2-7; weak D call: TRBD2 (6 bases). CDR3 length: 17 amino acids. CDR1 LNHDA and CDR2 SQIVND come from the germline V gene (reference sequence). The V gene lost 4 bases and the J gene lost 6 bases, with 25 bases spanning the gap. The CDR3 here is CASSNPGGEEVFREQYF. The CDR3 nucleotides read TGTGCCAGTAGTAATCCTGGAGGGGAGGAGGTGTTTCGCGAGCAGTACTTC.

CDR3 amino acids: CASSLARTSGWGYEQYF. The CDR3 DNA reads as TGTGCCAGCAGCTTGGCCAGGACTAGCGGGTGGGGTTACGAGCAGTACTTC. The V gene is TRBV5-8, the J gene TRBJ2-7; TRBD2 matches 11 bases. V trimming: 0 bases; J trimming: 4 bases; junction bases outside the gene matches: 9. Germline CDR1 is SGHTS and CDR2 is YDEGEE. The CDR3 contains 17 residues.

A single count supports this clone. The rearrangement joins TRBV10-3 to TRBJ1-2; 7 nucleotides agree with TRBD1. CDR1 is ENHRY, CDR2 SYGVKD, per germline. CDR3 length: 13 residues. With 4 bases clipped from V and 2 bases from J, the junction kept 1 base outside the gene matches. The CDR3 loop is CAISGQGNYGYTF. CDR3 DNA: TGTGCCATCAGTGGACAGGGAAACTATGGCTACACCTTC.

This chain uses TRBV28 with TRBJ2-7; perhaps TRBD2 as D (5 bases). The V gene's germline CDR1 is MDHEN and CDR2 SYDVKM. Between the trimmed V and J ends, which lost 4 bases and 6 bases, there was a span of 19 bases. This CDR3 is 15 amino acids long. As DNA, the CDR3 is TGTGCCAGCAGTTCTGAGGGCTACTCCATACCCGAGCAGTACTTC. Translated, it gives CASSSEGYSIPEQYF.

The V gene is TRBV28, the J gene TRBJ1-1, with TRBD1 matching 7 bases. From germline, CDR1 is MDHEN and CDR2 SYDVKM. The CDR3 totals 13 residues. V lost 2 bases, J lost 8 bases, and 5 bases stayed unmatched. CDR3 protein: CASSLPQGTEAFF. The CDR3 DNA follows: TGTGCCAGCAGTTTACCACAGGGGACCGAAGCTTTCTTT.